The 10 T cell receptor beta chains in this list originate from one sample, sequenced in a study of blood T cell repertoires in COVID-19. TCRdb's copy holds only in-frame clones and misses some; the assay was immunoSEQ multiplex PCR. The sample includes more than 110,000 clones, 84% of them seen just once. The source material was PBMCs or T cells enriched from blood (not recorded which). These receptors were obtained from a middle-aged man with acute COVID-19.

This clone was counted between two and nine times. This rearrangement joins TRBV6-5 to TRBJ2-1; 9 bases agree with TRBD2. Germline V gene data show CDR1 as MNHEY and CDR2 as SVGAGI. The V and J ends lost 9 bases and 7 bases, in that order; junction bases with no gene match: 10. The CDR3 runs 14 residues. CDR3 in DNA: TGTGCCAGTGAGGGCCCTAGCGGGGATAATGAGCAGTTCTTC. This sequence encodes CASEGPSGDNEQFF.

V and J are TRBV10-1 and TRBJ1-5, with 7 bases lining up with TRBD1. The CDR3 has 13 residues. Losses at the gene ends were 6 bases for V and 4 bases for J; bases not matched to a gene: 3. Germline CDR1 WNHNN, CDR2 SYGVQD (reference sequence). As DNA, the CDR3 is TGCGCCAGCAGCCGGGACAGTAATCAGCCCCAGCATTTT. Its translation is CASSRDSNQPQHF.

The chain is built from TRBV7-8 and TRBJ1-2; the match to TRBD1 covers 9 bases. The CDR3 is made up of 15 amino acids. J was trimmed by 9 bases and V by 1 base; bases with no gene match: 9. The V gene's germline CDR1 is SGHVS and CDR2 FQNEAQ. The CDR3 spells CASSLVGQGMGSYTF. CDR3 coding DNA: TGTGCCAGCAGCTTAGTGGGACAGGGAATGGGAAGCTACACCTTC.

The CDR3 nucleotides read TGTGCCAGCAGCTTGCTTTGGCAGTCGGGGACCCAGTACTTC. Translated, it gives CASSLLWQSGTQYF. The gene calls are TRBV5-4 and TRBJ2-5; D uncertain. Per germline, CDR1 SGHNT and CDR2 YYREEE (reference sequence). This CDR3 contains 14 residues. Trimming shortened V by 1 base and J by 7 bases, and 14 bases separated the two germline ends.

The chain has TRBV15 and TRBJ1-5; D perhaps matches TRBD1 (5 bases). The V end was cut by 1 base, the J end by 3 bases, with 10 bases between. This CDR3 is 15 amino acids long. CDR1 is LNHNV and CDR2 is YYDKDF in the germline V gene (reference sequence). The CDR3 bases are TGTGCCACCAGCAGAGTCAGGGAACTCAATCAGCCCCAGCATTTT. The encoded protein is CATSRVRELNQPQHF.

The chain carries TRBV6-5 and TRBJ2-7; D gene ambiguous. V lost 8 bases and J 0 bases, leaving 11 bases between the germline ends. Germline values: CDR1 MNHEY, CDR2 SVGAGI. This CDR3 has 13 amino acids. This chain's CDR3 is CASRPGLSYEQYF. CDR3 coding DNA: TGTGCCAGCCGCCCGGGTCTCTCCTACGAGCAGTACTTC.

V and J are TRBV28 and TRBJ1-2; the D is unclear. Per germline, CDR1 MDHEN and CDR2 SYDVKM. The CDR3 sequence is 11 residues long. Trimming removed 4 bases from V and 4 bases from J, with 4 bases in between. DNA for the CDR3: TGTGCCAGCAGTTCCCGCTATGGCTACACCTTC. Translated: CASSSRYGYTF.

The V call is TRBV4-1, the J call TRBJ2-7, with 7 bases that match TRBD2. Germline V gene lookup returns CDR1 MGHRA and CDR2 YSYEKL. The CDR3 length is 15 residues. Unmatched junction bases numbered 5, after V lost 0 bases and J lost 3 bases. CDR3 region: CASSQEVGGYYEQYF. The CDR3 DNA reads as TGCGCCAGCAGCCAAGAAGTGGGGGGGTACTACGAGCAGTACTTC.

The chain carries TRBV30 and TRBJ1-1; D not resolved. CDR3 length equals 14 residues. Between the trimmed V and J ends, which lost 1 base and 5 bases, there was a span of 14 bases. The germline V gene has CDR1 GTSNPN and CDR2 SVGIG (reference sequence). The CDR3 DNA is TGTGCCTGGAGTGGGGCGACTATGGCGACTGAAGCTTTCTTT. Protein sequence: CAWSGATMATEAFF.

The chain combines TRBV4-3 with TRBJ2-2; TRBD2 matches 7 bases. CDR1 LGHNA and CDR2 YSLEER come from the germline V gene. The CDR3 extends over 19 amino acids. J gave up 1 base and V 2 bases, and 13 bases lay outside the gene matches. CDR3 nucleotides: TGCGCCAGCAGCCAAAGGGCCGGTGCAGAGCGGGGGAACACCGGGGAGCTGTTTTTT. Residues: CASSQRAGAERGNTGELFF.